These T cell receptor beta chains were read from a single sample in a study of T cell repertoires in cytomegalovirus infection. TCRdb used MiXCR to reprocess the reads, holding one entry per CDR3 protein. This table holds around 450,000 distinct CDR3 sequences, around 11% found once. The sequencing sample was made of PBMCs. Receptors originate from a human donor in good health (CMV status not recorded). Some clones in this sample may be carry-over from other donors' samples. CDR3s include the opening cysteine and the closing phenylalanine or tryptophan.

j_gene: TRBJ2-1; v_gene: TRBV5-1; CDR3aa: CASSLVASGGYNEQFF
j_gene: TRBJ1-4; v_gene: TRBV29-1; CDR3aa: CSVLELTGANEKLFF
j_gene: TRBJ1-5; v_gene: TRBV7-9; CDR3aa: CASSLSKAGSNQPQHF
j_gene: TRBJ1-5; v_gene: TRBV7-9; CDR3aa: CASSSSLGTASNQPQHF
j_gene: TRBJ2-7; v_gene: TRBV12-3/TRBV12-4; CDR3aa: CASSPTHYEQYF
j_gene: TRBJ2-1; v_gene: TRBV19; CDR3aa: CASSKGTSGRIEQFF
j_gene: TRBJ2-4; v_gene: TRBV20-1; CDR3aa: CSARTSGGAKNIQYF
j_gene: TRBJ2-1; v_gene: TRBV4-1; CDR3aa: CASSQVSVTGRDHLLSYNEQFF
j_gene: TRBJ2-1; v_gene: TRBV2; CDR3aa: CASSEGTPYNEQFF
j_gene: TRBJ2-1; v_gene: TRBV18; CDR3aa: CASSLTSGIYEQFF
j_gene: TRBJ2-1; v_gene: TRBV7-9; CDR3aa: CASSFPYSFGVNEQFF
j_gene: TRBJ1-1; v_gene: TRBV7-9; CDR3aa: CASSFFERNTEAFF
j_gene: TRBJ2-2; v_gene: TRBV6-1; CDR3aa: CASTPVAGRTGELFF
j_gene: TRBJ2-2; v_gene: TRBV7-9; CDR3aa: CASSSRTANTGELFF
j_gene: TRBJ2-6; v_gene: TRBV6-1; CDR3aa: CASKGQGEVSGANVLTF
j_gene: TRBJ1-1; v_gene: TRBV6-1; CDR3aa: CASSELQGWAFF
j_gene: TRBJ1-2; v_gene: TRBV15; CDR3aa: CATSRGVGYTF
j_gene: TRBJ2-2; v_gene: TRBV29-1; CDR3aa: CSVEGFTGELFF
j_gene: TRBJ2-7; v_gene: TRBV14; CDR3aa: CASSHPGDRGYEQYF
j_gene: TRBJ2-2; v_gene: TRBV2; CDR3aa: CAMSRDTSNTGELFF
j_gene: TRBJ2-5; v_gene: TRBV7-8; CDR3aa: CASSRDRGPEETQYF
j_gene: TRBJ2-2; v_gene: TRBV20-1; CDR3aa: CSARDLDTGELFF
j_gene: TRBJ2-5; v_gene: TRBV7-3; CDR3aa: CASSLRRVGMGETQYF
j_gene: TRBJ2-3; v_gene: TRBV6-1; CDR3aa: CASRPPGTGSTDTQYF
j_gene: TRBJ1-2; v_gene: TRBV7-9; CDR3aa: CASSSAGRESGYTF
j_gene: TRBJ2-7; v_gene: TRBV28; CDR3aa: CASRANRDRDHEQYF
j_gene: TRBJ2-5; v_gene: TRBV2; CDR3aa: CASSLGATQETQYF
j_gene: TRBJ1-1; v_gene: TRBV4-2; CDR3aa: CASSQGLWGAEGTEAFF
j_gene: TRBJ1-3; v_gene: TRBV12-3/TRBV12-4; CDR3aa: CASRTPGQSSGNTIYF
j_gene: TRBJ2-2; v_gene: TRBV7-9; CDR3aa: CASSGNRVPIGELFF
j_gene: TRBJ2-5; v_gene: TRBV7-9; CDR3aa: CASSKTEQETQYF
j_gene: TRBJ2-2; v_gene: TRBV3-1; CDR3aa: CASSTTGGFGGELFF
j_gene: TRBJ1-5; v_gene: TRBV7-8; CDR3aa: CASSLATGTRNQPQHF
j_gene: TRBJ2-1; v_gene: TRBV25-1; CDR3aa: CASSEAGDPYNEQFF
j_gene: TRBJ2-5; v_gene: TRBV7-6; CDR3aa: CASSLVPDAETQYF
j_gene: TRBJ1-6; v_gene: TRBV7-3; CDR3aa: CASSARDPQMMTLHF
j_gene: TRBJ2-1; v_gene: TRBV7-2; CDR3aa: CASSLQQSPGLAGGRGYNEQFF
j_gene: TRBJ2-7; v_gene: TRBV27; CDR3aa: CASSLGQVPTYEQYF
j_gene: TRBJ1-1; v_gene: TRBV12-3/TRBV12-4; CDR3aa: CANARGWTEAFF